Listed below are T cell receptor beta chains from one sample, sequenced in a study of blood T cell repertoires in COVID-19. Libraries were prepared by immunoSEQ multiplex PCR; TCRdb keeps only in-frame clonotypes and omits some of them. This table holds about 190,000 clones, more than 85% found once. The sequencing input was peripheral blood. These receptors all come from a man under 40 with acute or convalescent COVID-19. The CDR3 runs from the conserved cysteine through the conserved F or W. D genes are given only for firm matches. A row's size may be missing; if present it is once, few, many or a size class.

>NA|TRBV2|NA|TRBJ2-7
CATLPLASVTYEQYF
TGTGCCACCCTCCCTCTGGCTAGCGTGACCTACGAGCAGTACTTC
>TRBD1|TRBV5-1|NA|TRBJ2-7
CASSLGQGSNWREQYF
TGCGCCAGCAGCTTGGGACAGGGAAGTAATTGGCGGGAGCAGTACTTC
>NA|TRBV2|NA|TRBJ2-2
CARGGPVNTGELFF
TGTGCCAGGGGCGGGCCCGTCAACACCGGGGAGCTGTTTTTT
>TRBD1|TRBV3-1/TRBV3-2|many|TRBJ1-2
CASSYLGQGNYGYTF
TGTGCCAGCAGCTACCTTGGACAGGGTAACTATGGCTACACCTTC
>NA|TRBV28|NA|TRBJ1-1
CASIRNPAGPTEAFF
TGTGCCAGCATTCGTAATCCGGCAGGGCCGACTGAAGCTTTCTTT
>NA|TRBV28|NA|TRBJ2-2
CASGGTHSHSTGELFF
TGTGCCAGCGGAGGGACCCACTCCCACTCCACCGGGGAGCTGTTTTTT
>TRBD2|TRBV5-5|NA|TRBJ2-1
CASSPASGYNEQFF
TGTGCCAGCAGCCCCGCTAGCGGCTACAATGAGCAGTTCTTC
>NA|TRBV11-2|once|TRBJ2-3
CASSSVGARVLTDTQYF
TGTGCCAGCAGCTCCGTGGGGGCCAGGGTGCTCACAGATACGCAGTATTTT
>NA|TRBV29-1|NA|TRBJ2-2
CSVSQGNSPGELFF
TGCAGCGTGTCCCAGGGAAATAGTCCCGGGGAGCTGTTTTTT
>NA|TRBV5-1|NA|TRBJ2-7
CASSLAGESYEQYF
TGCGCCAGCAGCTTGGCCGGGGAGTCCTACGAGCAGTACTTC
>TRBD1|TRBV19|few|TRBJ1-2
CASSAGQGFWGYTF
TGTGCCAGTAGTGCGGGACAGGGGTTTTGGGGCTACACCTTC
>TRBD2|TRBV2|NA|TRBJ2-7
CASRPGGVRAYEQYF
TGTGCCAGCAGACCCGGGGGGGTTAGAGCCTACGAGCAGTACTTC